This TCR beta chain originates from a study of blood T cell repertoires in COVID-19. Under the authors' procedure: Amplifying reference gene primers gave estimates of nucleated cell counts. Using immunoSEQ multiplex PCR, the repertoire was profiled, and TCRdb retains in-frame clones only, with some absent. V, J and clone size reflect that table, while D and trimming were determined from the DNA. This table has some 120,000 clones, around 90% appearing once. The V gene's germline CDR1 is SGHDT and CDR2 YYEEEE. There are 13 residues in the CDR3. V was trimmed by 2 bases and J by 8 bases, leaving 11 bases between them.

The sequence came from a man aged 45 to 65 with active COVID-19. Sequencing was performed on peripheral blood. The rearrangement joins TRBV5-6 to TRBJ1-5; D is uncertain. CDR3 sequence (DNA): TGTGCCAGCAGCTTCGCGGGCGAGGAGCCCCAGCATTTT. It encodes CASSFAGEEPQHF.